This is a list of T cell receptor beta chains from one sample in a study of OX40 agonist ivuxolimab in advanced cancers. Measured with immunoSEQ multiplex PCR; TCRdb has only the in-frame clones, and not every one. The table records 90,000 or so clones, roughly 90% of them present only once. Specimen: CD4+ or CD8+ T cells sorted from blood, collected in a trial of the OX40 agonist ivuxolimab. The source is an adult with an advanced solid tumor such as melanoma, head and neck, liver or kidney cancer. The conserved cysteine and the conserved F or W are not part of the CDR3 here. The D gene is left open where the match is weak.

cdr3_aa d_call v_call
ASGTRDRGYNEQF TRBD1 TRBV28
ASQEGATEAF TRBD1 TRBV7-8
ASSANLLGSSYNEQF . TRBV2
ASSLSNQPQH . TRBV6-1
ASSGPVSGELF . TRBV2
ASSLDRGNTIY . TRBV5-6
ASSITVSSYEQY . TRBV19
ASSRGLAGVDGELF TRBD2 TRBV6-4
ASSLSPILTAYGYT . TRBV28
ASNPTGILNTEAF . TRBV5-1
ASSIGWGADTQY . TRBV11-3
ASSPAASANYEQY . TRBV7-2
ASSIERRGVLF . TRBV19
ASSQTQGVYGTGELF TRBD1 TRBV5-1
ASSENTGELF . TRBV28
ASNTPGQGNTGELF TRBD1 TRBV28
ASRGAVQPQH . TRBV28
ASSLKIVGVGYNEQF . TRBV7-2
ASGPAGLWETQY TRBD2 TRBV7-2
ASSLGQGGQPQH . TRBV5-8
ASSLNTGVSYT TRBD1 TRBV28
ASSPTGDRQPQH TRBD1 TRBV6-5
ASSRGLVSETQY TRBD2 TRBV7-9
ASSRQGANYGYT TRBD1 TRBV5-4
SVGRQGTREQY TRBD1 TRBV29-1
SARTGGSRFSGNTIY TRBD1 TRBV29-1
SALTSGRYNEQF TRBD2 TRBV29-1
ASSPGLAGAYEQY TRBD2 TRBV18
ASSEDRVTEAF TRBD1 TRBV10-1
ASNSGIREQY . TRBV28
ASSPSNQPQH . TRBV7-9
ATQRAVANYGYT . TRBV19
ASSLPGLETQY . TRBV7-2
AWSLAGPYEQY TRBD2 TRBV30
AIRGDRAPSNTEAF TRBD1 TRBV10-3
ASSLEWRNTEAF . TRBV7-2
ASSMEGVILNQPQH . TRBV19
ASLGPGTGTGNPH TRBD1 TRBV28
SVGGASGSNQPQH . TRBV29-1
ASSATPGQGTYEQY TRBD1 TRBV5-5
ASSLTGWGRETQY . TRBV5-6
ASSSDRGLDTQY TRBD1 TRBV7-2